The 25 T cell receptor beta chains below come from one sample, sequenced in a study of blood T cell repertoires in COVID-19. Method: immunoSEQ multiplex PCR; TCRdb's copy keeps in-frame clones and lacks some. The sample shows fewer than 450,000 clones, 90% to 95% of them seen only once. The specimen was peripheral blood. Receptors originate from a woman between 18 and 30 years old who had recovered from COVID-19.

The chain links TRBV6-5 to TRBJ1-1, with D possibly TRBD1 on 5 matching bases. Trimming shortened V by 8 bases and J by 4 bases, and 14 bases separated the two germline ends. The CDR3 has 13 amino acids. Germline CDR1 reads MNHEY; CDR2 reads SVGAGI. The CDR3, as DNA: TGTGCCAGCGGAGGGGTATTGGTCACTGAAGCTTTCTTT. As protein: CASGGVLVTEAFF.

The chain joins TRBV29-1 to TRBJ2-1, with 9 nucleotides matching TRBD1. This CDR3 has 14 amino acids. Germline V CDR1 and CDR2: SQVTM, ANQGSEA. Unmatched junction bases numbered 4, after V lost 7 bases and J lost 0 bases. As DNA, the CDR3 is TGCAGCGCCCGGGACAGGGCCTCCTACAATGAGCAGTTCTTC. Translating it yields CSARDRASYNEQFF.

The chain uses TRBV19 and TRBJ1-1, with TRBD1 as a possible D gene (6 bases). This CDR3 has 13 amino acids. V gave up 5 bases and J gave up 10 bases, with 17 bases separating them. Germline assignment: CDR1 LNHDA and CDR2 SQIVND (reference sequence). The CDR3 loop is CASSPKVGGRAFF. CDR3 DNA sequence: TGTGCCAGTAGTCCGAAGGTAGGGGGTCGAGCTTTCTTT.

The chain links TRBV3-1 (or the pseudogene TRBV3-2) to TRBJ2-7; a weak D match, TRBD2 (7 bases). V lost 4 bases and J 9 bases, leaving 16 bases between the germline ends. This CDR3 is built from 13 residues. Germline CDR1 reads LGHDT; CDR2 reads YNNKEL (reference sequence). CDR3 in DNA: TGTGCCAGCAGCCCCCGGGGGGCAGGGAGGCAGTACGTC. Translating it yields CASSPRGAGRQYV.

The chain is built from TRBV29-1 and TRBJ2-2; 10 bases fit TRBD2. The germline gives CDR1 SQVTM, CDR2 ANQGSEA. Trimming at V came to 4 bases and at J to 4 bases, leaving 0 bases not matched to a gene. The CDR3 runs to 13 residues. CDR3 in DNA: TGCAGCGTTGTAGCGGGGGGCACCGGGGAGCTGTTTTTT. Protein product: CSVVAGGTGELFF.

V gene TRBV7-2 combines with J gene TRBJ2-5, with 9 bases fitting TRBD2. The CDR3 is 16 amino acids. In germline, CDR1 is SGHTA, CDR2 FQGNSA. The V gene end was trimmed by 2 bases and the J gene end by 2 bases; junction bases not matched to a gene: 6. This CDR3 reads CASSLMAGGGQETQYF. CDR3 DNA: TGTGCCAGCAGCTTAATGGCGGGAGGGGGGCAAGAGACCCAGTACTTC.

This sequence joins TRBV5-6 and TRBJ2-3; D gene unclear. Germline V gene sequence: CDR1 SGHDT, CDR2 YYEEEE. This CDR3 has 13 amino acids. The germline V and J ends were trimmed by 6 bases and 4 bases, with 12 bases remaining between them. The DNA for the CDR3 is TGTGCCAGCAACCTCGGTCTGGCAGATACGCAGTATTTT. This sequence encodes CASNLGLADTQYF.

This clone has just a few counts. The V and J genes are TRBV5-4 and TRBJ1-3, with D unclear. The CDR3 contains 16 residues. Trimming removed 0 bases from V and 0 bases from J, with 10 bases in between. Germline CDR1 reads SGHNT; CDR2 reads YYREEE (reference sequence). CDR3 loop: CASSLAGVTSGNTIYF. The CDR3 DNA sequence: TGTGCCAGCAGCTTGGCCGGGGTTACCTCTGGAAACACCATATATTTT.

This clone has only a few counts. The rearrangement uses TRBV6-1 and TRBJ1-5; D may be TRBD1 (6 bases). Trimming took 1 base from V and 2 from J, leaving 12 bases between them. CDR3 length equals 16 residues. CDR1 is MNHNS and CDR2 is SASEGT in the germline V gene. CDR3 sequence: CASSEDRAVGNQPQHF. Here the CDR3 DNA reads TGTGCCAGCAGTGAAGACAGGGCTGTTGGCAATCAGCCCCAGCATTTT.

The chain links TRBV5-1 to TRBJ2-1; D gene uncertain. V was pared by 0 bases and J by 4 bases, with 8 bases between. The CDR3 runs to 14 residues. Germline V gene data show CDR1 as SGHRS and CDR2 as YFSETQ. In nucleotides, the CDR3 is TGCGCCAGCAGCTTGGAGTTGAGTTACAATGAGCAGTTCTTC. This gives the protein CASSLELSYNEQFF.

This chain uses TRBV7-9 with TRBJ2-2, with 9 bases matching TRBD1. V lost 0 bases, J lost 6 bases, and 8 bases stayed unmatched. CDR1 and CDR2 (germline): SEHNR, FQNEAQ (reference sequence). This CDR3 contains 17 residues. The CDR3 DNA reads TGTGCCAGCAGCTTAGCGTATAAACAGGGGGCGTCCGGGGAGCTGTTTTTT. Encoded protein: CASSLAYKQGASGELFF.

This chain links TRBV11-3 with TRBJ2-1; the match to TRBD2 covers 7 bases. CDR1 SGHNT and CDR2 YENEEA come from the germline V gene. Losses at the gene ends were 1 base for V and 5 bases for J; bases not matched to a gene: 2. The CDR3 is made up of 14 amino acids. The CDR3 nucleotides are TGTGCCAGCAGCTTAGTAGCGGGCCACAATGAGCAGTTCTTC. It encodes CASSLVAGHNEQFF.

Turning to this clone: The same CDR3 is also encoded by other DNA sequences in this sample. The chain uses TRBV5-1 and TRBJ1-5; no firm D call. Germline V gives CDR1 SGHRS, CDR2 YFSETQ. The V gene lost 2 bases and the J gene lost 6 bases, with 9 bases spanning the gap. The CDR3 contains 13 residues. CDR3: CASSLGRGQPQHF. The CDR3 nucleotides read TGCGCCAGCAGCTTAGGGCGGGGTCAGCCCCAGCATTTT.

The rearrangement uses TRBV9 and TRBJ2-2; D is perhaps TRBD2 (6 bases). Germline V CDR1 and CDR2: SGDLS, YYNGEE. Trimming cost V 5 bases and J 4 bases, with 18 bases left between them. CDR3 length: 16 residues. CDR3 sequence (DNA): TGTGCCAGCAGGGTCAGCGGAGGGAGCGCCACCGGGGAGCTGTTTTTT. Translating gives CASRVSGGSATGELFF.

The genes are TRBV19 and TRBJ1-1; a possible D gene is TRBD1 (6 bases). Germline V lookup: CDR1 LNHDA, CDR2 SQIVND (reference sequence). The CDR3 sequence is 14 residues long. Trimming stripped 7 bases from V and 1 base from J, with 13 bases between. CDR3 in DNA: TGTGCCAGTACCACAGGGTTTGAGAACACTGAAGCTTTCTTT. Amino acid sequence: CASTTGFENTEAFF.

The chain links TRBV30 to TRBJ2-6, with 7 bases identical to TRBD1. This CDR3 contains 14 residues. With V trimmed by 7 bases and J by 3 bases, 6 bases remained unmatched. The germline CDR1 and CDR2 sequences are GTSNPN and SVGIG (reference sequence). DNA of the CDR3: TGTGCCTTTTACAGGGGAAGTGGGGCCAACGTCCTGACTTTC. This gives the protein CAFYRGSGANVLTF.

The chain links TRBV12-5 to TRBJ1-3; the D gene is possibly TRBD1 (5 bases). Trimming removed 0 bases at V and 5 bases at J, with 11 bases between. Germline CDR1 and CDR2: LGHNT and FRNRAP. The CDR3 runs 15 residues. DNA for the CDR3: TGTGCTAGTGGTTTGGTAGCAGGGTCTAGAAACACCATATATTTT. It yields the protein CASGLVAGSRNTIYF.

The V call is TRBV19, the J call TRBJ2-1; D is perhaps TRBD1 (7 bases). The length of the CDR3 is 14 residues. Germline values: CDR1 LNHDA, CDR2 SQIVND (reference sequence). The ends were cut back, 7 bases at V and 6 bases at J, with 16 bases in the middle. In DNA, the CDR3 is TGTGCCAGTAACGGAGGGGGCGCCGGCAATGAGCAGTTCTTC. The encoded protein is CASNGGGAGNEQFF.

CDR3 nucleotide sequence: TGTGCCAGCAGCTTAGGCTTTTCTAGCGGGAAGTCCTACAATGAGCAGTTCTTC. This translates into CASSLGFSSGKSYNEQFF. The chain joins TRBV7-2 to TRBJ2-1; TRBD2 aligns across 9 bases. The CDR3 spans 18 residues. Germline values: CDR1 SGHTA, CDR2 FQGNSA. V was clipped by 1 base and J by 1 base; unmatched bases: 8.

This chain joins TRBV24-1 and TRBJ1-2; D might be TRBD1 (5 bases). CDR1 KGHDR and CDR2 SFDVKD come from the germline V gene. This CDR3 has 12 residues. Trimming cost V 7 bases and J 8 bases, with 13 bases left between them. The chain's CDR3 is CATSLDSSGYTF. In nucleotides, the CDR3 is TGTGCCACCAGCTTAGACAGTTCCGGCTACACCTTC.

The chain uses TRBV29-1 and TRBJ2-1, with a tentative D call TRBD1 (5 bases). CDR1 and CDR2 from the germline V gene are SQVTM and ANQGSEA. V was clipped by 4 bases and J by 2 bases, with 6 bases between them. The length of the CDR3 is 12 residues. The CDR3 loop is CSVGQPYNEQFF. Written as DNA, the CDR3 is TGCAGCGTTGGACAGCCCTACAATGAGCAGTTCTTC.

The chain combines TRBV2 with TRBJ2-7; the D gene is possibly TRBD2 (5 bases). The V end lost 3 bases, the J end lost 6 bases, and 9 bases lay between the germline ends. The CDR3 totals 12 residues. From germline, CDR1 is SNHLY and CDR2 FYNNEI. DNA for the CDR3: TGTGCCAGCAGTGAGAGGGTCCGCGAGCAGTACGTC. Translated: CASSERVREQYV.

The rearrangement uses TRBV2 and TRBJ1-6, with D possibly TRBD1 on 5 matching bases. Germline assignment: CDR1 SNHLY and CDR2 FYNNEI. This CDR3 is built from 16 residues. V was cut by 6 bases and J by 2 bases, with 14 bases left in between. The chain's CDR3 is CASSVGVSPYNSPLHF. As DNA, the CDR3 is TGTGCCAGCAGCGTAGGGGTGAGCCCCTATAATTCACCCCTCCACTTT.

The V and J genes are TRBV18 and TRBJ2-1; maybe TRBD2 (6 bases). Looked up from germline, CDR1 is KGHSH and CDR2 is LQKENI. Trimming stripped 3 bases from V and 4 bases from J, with 16 bases between. The CDR3 is made up of 16 amino acids. The CDR3 region is CASSPRTNLKYNEQFF. The CDR3 DNA sequence: TGTGCCAGCTCACCTCGGACTAACTTGAAATACAATGAGCAGTTCTTC.

The chain has TRBV4-1 and TRBJ2-5, with D perhaps matching TRBD1 (5 bases). Trimming removed 10 bases at V and 3 bases at J, with 15 bases between. Germline CDR1 reads MGHRA; CDR2 reads YSYEKL. This CDR3 region has 13 residues. CDR3: CATSDSGKETQYF. DNA for the CDR3: TGCGCCACGTCCGACAGTGGAAAAGAGACCCAGTACTTC.